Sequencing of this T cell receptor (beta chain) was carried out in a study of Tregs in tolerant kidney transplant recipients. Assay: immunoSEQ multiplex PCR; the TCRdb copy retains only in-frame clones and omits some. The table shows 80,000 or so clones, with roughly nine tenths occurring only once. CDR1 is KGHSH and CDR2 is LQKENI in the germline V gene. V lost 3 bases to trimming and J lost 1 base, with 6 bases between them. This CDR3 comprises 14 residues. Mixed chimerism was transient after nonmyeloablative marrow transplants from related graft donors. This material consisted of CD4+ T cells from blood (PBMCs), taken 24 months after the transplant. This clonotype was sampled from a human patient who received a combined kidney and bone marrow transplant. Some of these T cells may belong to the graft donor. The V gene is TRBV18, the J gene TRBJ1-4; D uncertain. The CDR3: CASSPSGTNEKLFF. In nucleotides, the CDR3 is TGTGCCAGCTCACCCTCCGGAACTAATGAAAAACTGTTTTTT.